The 22 T cell receptor beta chains given below trace back to one sample, sequenced in a study of T cell responses to AZD1222 COVID-19 vaccine. Clones were read by immunoSEQ multiplex PCR, and TCRdb kept only the in-frame ones, dropping some. The repertoire holds 130,000 or so clones, with 90% as singletons. The sequenced sample was peripheral blood, obtained on day 0 of AZD1222 vaccination. All receptors come from an adult in good health.

This rearrangement joins TRBV13 to TRBJ2-7, with 10 positions matching TRBD1. The CDR3 length is 18 residues. V lost 1 base and J lost 1; bases outside the gene matches: 10. The germline CDR1 and CDR2 sequences are PRHDT and FYEKMQ (reference sequence). The chain's CDR3 is CASSLESFAGQGSYEQYF. DNA for the CDR3: TGTGCCAGCAGCTTAGAATCGTTTGCGGGACAGGGGTCCTACGAGCAGTACTTC.

The V and J genes are TRBV5-8 and TRBJ1-1, with D possibly being TRBD1 (5 bases). Germline V gene data show CDR1 as SGHTS and CDR2 as YDEGEE. Trimming stripped 0 bases from V and 1 base from J, with 10 bases between. The CDR3 sequence is 15 residues long. The CDR3 DNA reads as TGTGCCAGCAGCTTGGCGTTCAGGGCGAACACTGAAGCTTTCTTT. It encodes CASSLAFRANTEAFF.

This clone was counted once. The V call is TRBV7-9, the J call TRBJ2-7; 11 bases align to TRBD2. Germline CDR1 is SEHNR and CDR2 is FQNEAQ (reference sequence). V lost 5 bases, J lost 2 bases, and 8 bases stayed unmatched. The CDR3 loop spans 16 amino acids. The chain's CDR3 is CASSPRLAGKTYEQYF. DNA for the CDR3: TGTGCCAGCAGCCCCCGACTAGCGGGGAAGACCTACGAGCAGTACTTC.

V usage is TRBV7-2 and J usage is TRBJ2-7; TRBD2 matches at 9 bases. This CDR3 is 15 amino acids long. V shed 2 bases and J 8 bases; nucleotides not matched to a gene: 10. CDR1 is SGHTA, CDR2 FQGNSA, per germline. This CDR3 reads CASSLRSSGTSKQYF. In DNA form, the CDR3 reads TGTGCCAGCAGCTTACGCTCCTCCGGGACTAGCAAGCAGTACTTC.

This chain connects TRBV23-1 to TRBJ1-5; 7 nucleotides align to TRBD1. TRBV23-1 is recorded as an ORF, its role being uncertain. The length of the CDR3 is 15 residues. V shed 6 bases, J shed 7 bases, and the junction held 12 bases outside the gene matches. The DNA for the CDR3 is TGCGCCAGCAGGCCCGGACAGGATTTAACCCAGCCCCAGCATTTT. Protein: CASRPGQDLTQPQHF.

This chain joins TRBV7-2 and TRBJ1-5; D gene unclear. V was pared by 5 bases and J by 3 bases, with 17 bases between. CDR3 length equals 16 residues. Looked up from germline, CDR1 is SGHTA and CDR2 is FQGNSA. The CDR3 here is CASSPFSGGNNQPQHF. The CDR3 DNA sequence: TGTGCCAGCAGCCCGTTTTCTGGAGGGAACAATCAGCCCCAGCATTTT.

This clone was seen a few times. This chain connects TRBV6-4 to TRBJ2-5; 9 positions agree with TRBD2. V gave up 0 bases and J gave up 4 bases; unmatched junction bases: 3. Germline V gene lookup returns CDR1 MRHNA and CDR2 SNTAGT. The CDR3 extends over 15 amino acids. The chain's CDR3 is CASSDSAGGIETQYF. CDR3 nucleotides: TGTGCCAGCAGTGACTCCGCGGGGGGGATAGAGACCCAGTACTTC.

The gene calls are TRBV7-3 and TRBJ2-7, with TRBD1 identical over 8 bases. The CDR3 covers 15 residues. V shed 5 bases, J shed 5 bases, and the junction held 11 bases outside the gene matches. From germline, CDR1 is SGHTA and CDR2 FQGTGA. The CDR3 here is CASSLTPGQVHEQYF. Written as DNA, the CDR3 is TGTGCCAGCAGCCTTACTCCGGGACAGGTCCACGAGCAGTACTTC.

The J gene is TRBJ1-3, the V gene TRBV13, with D unresolved. The CDR3 spans 11 residues. Trimming removed 1 base at V and 16 bases at J, with 11 bases between. The germline V gene has CDR1 PRHDT and CDR2 FYEKMQ (reference sequence). Written as DNA, the CDR3 is TGTGCCAGCAGCTTAGTCCAGGTCGTTTATTTT. The encoded protein is CASSLVQVVYF.

V usage is TRBV6-2 or TRBV6-3 and J usage is TRBJ2-5; no reliable D call. The CDR3 length is 13 residues. Germline CDR1 is MNHEY and CDR2 is SVGEGT. Trimming stripped 5 bases from V and 2 bases from J, with 9 bases between. CDR3 loop: CASSDSRQETQYF. The CDR3 DNA is TGTGCCAGCAGTGATTCCCGGCAAGAGACCCAGTACTTC.

The gene calls are TRBV19 and TRBJ2-7, with D perhaps given as TRBD1 or TRBD2 (5 bases each). The V end was cut by 6 bases, the J end by 4 bases, with 13 bases between. The CDR3 has 13 amino acids. The germline CDR1 and CDR2 sequences are LNHDA and SQIVND (reference sequence). This chain's CDR3 is CASSSGPTYEQYF. The CDR3, as DNA: TGTGCCAGTAGCTCGGGACCGACTTACGAGCAGTACTTC.

J is TRBJ1-5 and V is TRBV10-1; tentative D call: TRBD1 (6 bases). Trimming took 8 bases from V and 0 from J, leaving 23 bases between them. CDR1 and CDR2 (germline): WNHNN, SYGVQD (reference sequence). This CDR3 has 18 residues. The CDR3 region is CASVSRQDPIYSNQPQHF. For the CDR3, the DNA is TGCGCCAGCGTTTCCCGACAGGACCCAATTTATAGCAATCAGCCCCAGCATTTT.

Only one count was recorded for this clone. The genes are TRBV9 and TRBJ2-5; perhaps D is TRBD1 or TRBD2 (5 bases each). V shed 4 bases and J shed 3 bases, with 13 bases lying between them. Germline values: CDR1 SGDLS, CDR2 YYNGEE. The CDR3 has 14 amino acids. CDR3 in amino acids: CASSLGPGKETQYF. The CDR3 bases are TGTGCCAGCAGCCTGGGGCCGGGGAAAGAGACCCAGTACTTC.

V usage is TRBV7-9 and J usage is TRBJ1-3; 7 bases agree with TRBD1. The CDR3 runs to 14 residues. The J segment lost 4 bases and the V segment lost 5 bases, leaving 5 bases of the junction unmatched. CDR1 SEHNR and CDR2 FQNEAQ come from the germline V gene (reference sequence). The CDR3 sequence: CASSPQGGGNTIYF. The CDR3 DNA is TGTGCCAGCAGCCCGCAGGGGGGAGGAAACACCATATATTTT.

The genes are TRBV29-1 and TRBJ1-1; D gene uncertain. This CDR3 spans 14 amino acids. Trimming took 7 bases from V and 0 from J, leaving 15 bases between them. Germline-derived CDR1 and CDR2 are SQVTM and ANQGSEA. The CDR3 loop reads CSAKQAIMNTEAFF. In nucleotides, the CDR3 is TGCAGCGCCAAGCAGGCCATTATGAACACTGAAGCTTTCTTT.

Concerning this clone itself: In the same sample, other DNA sequences code for this CDR3. The rearrangement joins TRBV28 to TRBJ1-1; 8 nucleotides align to TRBD1. The CDR3 is made up of 15 amino acids. Looked up from germline, CDR1 is MDHEN and CDR2 is SYDVKM. The junction had 1 base not matched to a gene; V was cut back by 0 bases and J by 1 base. As DNA, the CDR3 is TGTGCCAGCAGTTTATGGGGGACAGGGAACACTGAAGCTTTCTTT. Translating it yields CASSLWGTGNTEAFF.

Regarding this clone: The sample carries other DNA sequences with the same CDR3. This rearrangement joins TRBV4-1 to TRBJ2-2; no clear D. Germline loops: CDR1 MGHRA, CDR2 YSYEKL. There are 14 residues in the CDR3. The V and J ends lost 1 base and 2 bases respectively, with 5 bases between them. DNA of the CDR3: TGCGCCAGCAGCCAAGTGGAAAACACCGGGGAGCTGTTTTTT. This sequence encodes CASSQVENTGELFF.

The rearrangement uses TRBV19 and TRBJ2-1; the match to TRBD2 covers 10 bases. The CDR3 covers 15 residues. J was trimmed by 4 bases and V by 6 bases; bases with no gene match: 6. Per the germline V gene, CDR1 is LNHDA and CDR2 is SQIVND (reference sequence). The CDR3 coding sequence is TGTGCCAGTAGCACACTAGCGGGGCCGTACAATGAGCAGTTCTTC. Amino acid sequence: CASSTLAGPYNEQFF.

The J gene is TRBJ2-1, the V gene TRBV6-5, with 9 bases lining up with TRBD2. Germline values: CDR1 MNHEY, CDR2 SVGAGI. The CDR3 consists of 16 residues. Trimming cost V 4 bases and J 3 bases; bases outside gene matches: 7. DNA for the CDR3: TGTGCCAGCAGTTCAGGGCGACTAGCGGACTACAATGAGCAGTTCTTC. It codes for CASSSGRLADYNEQFF.

V usage is TRBV18 and J usage is TRBJ2-2, with D perhaps TRBD1 (6 bases). CDR1 KGHSH and CDR2 LQKENI come from the germline V gene. Between the trimmed V and J ends, which lost 6 bases and 0 bases, there was a span of 14 bases. There are 16 residues in the CDR3. For the CDR3, the DNA is TGTGCCAGCTCCCTATTGGGGGCCCCGAACACCGGGGAGCTGTTTTTT. Protein: CASSLLGAPNTGELFF.

This clone has more than one count but fewer than ten. The CDR3 coding sequence is TGCGCCAGCAGCTTGGCAATCGGGGGCACGGCTAATGAAAAACTGTTTTTT. Protein sequence: CASSLAIGGTANEKLFF. The chain couples TRBV5-1 to TRBJ1-4; maybe TRBD1 (6 bases). The CDR3 is made up of 17 amino acids. CDR1 SGHRS and CDR2 YFSETQ come from the germline V gene. The V end lost 0 bases, the J end lost 3 bases, and 15 bases lay between the germline ends. The full variable domain, in which reference TRBV5-1 and TRBJ1-4 provide the parts outside the CDR3, is KAGVTQTPRYLIKTRGQQVTLSCSPISGHRSVSWYQQTPGQGLQFLFEYFSETQRNKGNFPGRFSGRQFSNSRSEMNVSTLELGDSALYLCASSLAIGGTANEKLFFGSGTQLSVL.

This chain uses TRBV5-6 with TRBJ2-7, with D unresolved. The CDR3 extends over 12 amino acids. Between the trimmed V and J ends, which lost 3 bases and 2 bases, there was a span of 6 bases. CDR1 and CDR2 from the germline V gene are SGHDT and YYEEEE. CDR3 in amino acids: CASSSTAYEQYF. The CDR3 DNA reads TGTGCCAGCAGCTCAACAGCCTACGAGCAGTACTTC.